This TCR beta chain was profiled in a study of T-cell reconstitution after alpha-beta-depleted transplantation in children. The CDR3 totals 17 residues. Trimming cost V 2 bases and J 6 bases, with 23 bases left between them. Germline values: CDR1 LGHDT, CDR2 YNNKEL (reference sequence). During its preparation, the TCRbeta library received unique molecular identifiers. TCRdb reprocessed the PCR reads via MiXCR and lists one record per CDR3 protein. This sample has hundreds of thousands of distinct CDR3 sequences, with about 10% found just once. V gene TRBV3-1 combines with J gene TRBJ2-7, with D perhaps matching TRBD1 or TRBD2 (6 bases each). This receptor was obtained from a human donor who donated a stem cell graft to a child with SCID. The source was PBMCs from the stem cell graft donor, collected from the stem cell graft. In DNA, the CDR3 is TGTGCCAGCAGCCAACCCCAAAAGGGGGGCCGGAGAGGCGAGCAGTACTTC. This codes for CASSQPQKGGRRGEQYF.